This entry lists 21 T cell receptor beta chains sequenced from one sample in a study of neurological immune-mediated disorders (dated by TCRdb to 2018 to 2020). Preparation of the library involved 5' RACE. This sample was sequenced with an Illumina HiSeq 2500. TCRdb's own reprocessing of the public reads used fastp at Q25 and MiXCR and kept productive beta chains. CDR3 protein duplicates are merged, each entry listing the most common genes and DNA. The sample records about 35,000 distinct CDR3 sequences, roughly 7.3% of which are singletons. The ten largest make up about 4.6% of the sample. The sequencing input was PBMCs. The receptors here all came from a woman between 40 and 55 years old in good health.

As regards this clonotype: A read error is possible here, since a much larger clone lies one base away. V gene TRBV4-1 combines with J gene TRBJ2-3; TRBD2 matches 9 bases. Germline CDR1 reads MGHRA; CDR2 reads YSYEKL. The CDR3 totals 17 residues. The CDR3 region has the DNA TGCACCAGCAGCCAAGTCTTAGCGGGGGTTATTACAGATACGCAGTATTTT. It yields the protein CTSSQVLAGVITDTQYF.

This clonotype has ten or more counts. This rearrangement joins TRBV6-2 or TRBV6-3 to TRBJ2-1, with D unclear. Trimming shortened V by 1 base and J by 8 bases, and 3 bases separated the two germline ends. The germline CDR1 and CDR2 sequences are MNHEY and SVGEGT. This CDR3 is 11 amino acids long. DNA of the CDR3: TGTGCCAGCAGTTACTTCGATGAGCAGTTCTTC. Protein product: CASSYFDEQFF.

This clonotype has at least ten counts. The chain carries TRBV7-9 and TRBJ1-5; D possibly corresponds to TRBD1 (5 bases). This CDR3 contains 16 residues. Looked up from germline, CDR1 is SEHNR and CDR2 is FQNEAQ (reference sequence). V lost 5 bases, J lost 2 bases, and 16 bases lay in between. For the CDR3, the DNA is TGTGCCAGCAGCCCCGATTTGGGGCAAGGCAATCAGCCCCAGCATTTT. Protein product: CASSPDLGQGNQPQHF.

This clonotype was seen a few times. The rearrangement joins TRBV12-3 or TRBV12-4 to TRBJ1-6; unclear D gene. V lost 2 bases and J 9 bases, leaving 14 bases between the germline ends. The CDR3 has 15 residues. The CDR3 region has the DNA TGTGCCAGCAGTTTAAGCGCAGTGGTGGGTTCACCCCTCCACTTT. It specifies CASSLSAVVGSPLHF.

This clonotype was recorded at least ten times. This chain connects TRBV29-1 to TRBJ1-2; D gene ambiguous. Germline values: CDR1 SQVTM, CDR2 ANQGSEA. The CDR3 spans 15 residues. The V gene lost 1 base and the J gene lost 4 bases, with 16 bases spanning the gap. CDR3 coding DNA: TGCAGCGTTGAAGCCGGGGTCGTGGGATCCTATGGCTACACCTTC. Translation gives CSVEAGVVGSYGYTF.

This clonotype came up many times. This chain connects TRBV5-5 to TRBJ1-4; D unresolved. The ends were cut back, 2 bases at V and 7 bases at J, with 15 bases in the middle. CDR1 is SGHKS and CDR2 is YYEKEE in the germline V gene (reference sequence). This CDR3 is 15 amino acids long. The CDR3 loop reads CASSLGGLKAEKLFF. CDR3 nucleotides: TGTGCCAGCAGCTTAGGAGGACTTAAGGCTGAAAAACTGTTTTTT. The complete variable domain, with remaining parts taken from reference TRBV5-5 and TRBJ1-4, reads DAGVTQSPTHLIKTRGQQVTLRCSPISGHKSVSWYQQVLGQGPQFIFQYYEKEERGRGNFPDRFSARQFPNYSSELNVNALLLGDSALYLCASSLGGLKAEKLFFGSGTQLSVL.

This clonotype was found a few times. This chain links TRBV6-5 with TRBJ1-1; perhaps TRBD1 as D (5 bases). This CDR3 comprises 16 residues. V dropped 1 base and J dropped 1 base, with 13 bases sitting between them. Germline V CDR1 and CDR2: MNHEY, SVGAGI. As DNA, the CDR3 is TGTGCCAGCAGTTACTTGGGACTTCTTGGGAACACTGAAGCTTTCTTT. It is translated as CASSYLGLLGNTEAFF.

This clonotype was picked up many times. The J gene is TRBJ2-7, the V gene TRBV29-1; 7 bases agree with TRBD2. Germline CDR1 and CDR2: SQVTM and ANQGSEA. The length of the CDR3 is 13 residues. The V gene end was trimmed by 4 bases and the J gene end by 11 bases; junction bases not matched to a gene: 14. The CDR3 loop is CSVGGLESGGEYF. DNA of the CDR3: TGCAGCGTTGGCGGACTAGAATCAGGTGGGGAGTACTTC.

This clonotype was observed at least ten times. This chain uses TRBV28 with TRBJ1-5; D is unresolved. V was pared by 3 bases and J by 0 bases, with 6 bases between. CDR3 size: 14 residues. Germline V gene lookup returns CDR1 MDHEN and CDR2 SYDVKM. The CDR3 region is CASSLRASNQPQHF. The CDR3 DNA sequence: TGTGCCAGCAGTTTGCGGGCTAGCAATCAGCCCCAGCATTTT.

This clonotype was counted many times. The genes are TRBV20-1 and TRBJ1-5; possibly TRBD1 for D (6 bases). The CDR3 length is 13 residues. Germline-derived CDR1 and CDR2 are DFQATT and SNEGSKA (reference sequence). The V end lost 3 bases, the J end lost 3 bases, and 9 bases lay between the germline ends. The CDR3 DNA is TGCAGTGCTAGTCGACAGGTCAATCAGCCCCAGCATTTT. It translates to CSASRQVNQPQHF.

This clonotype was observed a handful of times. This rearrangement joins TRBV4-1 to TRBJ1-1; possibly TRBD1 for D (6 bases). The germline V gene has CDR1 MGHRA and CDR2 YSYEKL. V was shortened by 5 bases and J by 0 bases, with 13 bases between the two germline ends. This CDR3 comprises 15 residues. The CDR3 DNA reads TGCGCCAGCAGCTCCCGGACAGCCCTGAACACTGAAGCTTTCTTT. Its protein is CASSSRTALNTEAFF.

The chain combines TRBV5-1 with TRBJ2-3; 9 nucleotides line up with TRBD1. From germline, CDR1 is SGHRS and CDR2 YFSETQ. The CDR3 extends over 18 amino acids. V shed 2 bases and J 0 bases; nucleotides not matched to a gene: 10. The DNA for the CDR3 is TGCGCCAGCAGCTTACCGCCGGGACAGGGCTCTAGCACAGATACGCAGTATTTT. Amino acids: CASSLPPGQGSSTDTQYF.

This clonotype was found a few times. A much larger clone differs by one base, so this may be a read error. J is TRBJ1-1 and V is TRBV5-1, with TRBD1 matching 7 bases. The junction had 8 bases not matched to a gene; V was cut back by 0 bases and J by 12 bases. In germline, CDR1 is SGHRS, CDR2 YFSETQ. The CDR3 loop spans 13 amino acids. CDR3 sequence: CASSLGSTGSTFF. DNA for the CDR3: TGCGCCAGCAGCTTGGGATCGACAGGGTCGACTTTCTTT.

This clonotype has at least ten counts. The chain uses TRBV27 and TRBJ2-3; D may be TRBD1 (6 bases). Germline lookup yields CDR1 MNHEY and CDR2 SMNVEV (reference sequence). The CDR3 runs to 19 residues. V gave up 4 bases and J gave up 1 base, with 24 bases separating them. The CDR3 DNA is TGTGCCAGCAGTTCCCGGCTGGTGACCCGGGACAAACGCACAGATACGCAGTATTTT. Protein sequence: CASSSRLVTRDKRTDTQYF.

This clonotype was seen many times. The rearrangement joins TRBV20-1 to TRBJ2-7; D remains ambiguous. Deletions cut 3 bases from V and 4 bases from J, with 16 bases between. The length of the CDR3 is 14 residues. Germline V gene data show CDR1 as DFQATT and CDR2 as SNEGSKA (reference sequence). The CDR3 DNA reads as TGCAGTGCTAGCGCAGGCCTTGTCCAATACGAGCAGTACTTC. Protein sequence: CSASAGLVQYEQYF.

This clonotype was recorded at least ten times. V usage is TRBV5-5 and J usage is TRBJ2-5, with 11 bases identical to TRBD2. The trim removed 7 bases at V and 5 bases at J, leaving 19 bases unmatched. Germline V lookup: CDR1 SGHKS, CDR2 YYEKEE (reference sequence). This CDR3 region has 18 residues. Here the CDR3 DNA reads TGTGCCAGCGGCGCGATGAGGCTAGCGGGGGGCGCCCAGGAGACCCAGTACTTC. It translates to CASGAMRLAGGAQETQYF.

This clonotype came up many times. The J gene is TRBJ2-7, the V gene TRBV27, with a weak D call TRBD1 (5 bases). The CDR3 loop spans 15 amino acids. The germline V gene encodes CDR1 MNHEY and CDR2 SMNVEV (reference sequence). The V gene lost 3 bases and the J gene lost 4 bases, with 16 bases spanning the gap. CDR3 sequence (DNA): TGTGCCAGCAGTTTTACATTGGGGCTACAATACGAGCAGTACTTC. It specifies CASSFTLGLQYEQYF.

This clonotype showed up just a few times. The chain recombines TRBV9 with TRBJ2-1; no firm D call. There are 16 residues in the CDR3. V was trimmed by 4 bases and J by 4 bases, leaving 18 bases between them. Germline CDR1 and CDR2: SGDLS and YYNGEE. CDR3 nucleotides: TGTGCCAGCAGCCTAGGGCGCAGAAGGGCATACAATGAGCAGTTCTTC. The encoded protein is CASSLGRRRAYNEQFF.

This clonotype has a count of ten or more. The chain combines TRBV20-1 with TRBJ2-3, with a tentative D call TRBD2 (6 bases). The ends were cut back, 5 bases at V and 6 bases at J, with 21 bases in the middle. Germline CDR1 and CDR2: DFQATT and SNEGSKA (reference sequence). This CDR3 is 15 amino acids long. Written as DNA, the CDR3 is TGCAGTGCTGGGGGGACCCCTCAAAACCGGGATACGCAGTATTTT. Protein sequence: CSAGGTPQNRDTQYF.

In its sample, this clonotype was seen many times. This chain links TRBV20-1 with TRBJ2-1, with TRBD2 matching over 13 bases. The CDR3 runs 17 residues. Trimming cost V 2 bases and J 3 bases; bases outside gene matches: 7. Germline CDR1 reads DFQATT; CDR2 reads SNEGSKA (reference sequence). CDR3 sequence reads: CSARPGTSGTLYNEQFF. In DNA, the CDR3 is TGCAGTGCTAGACCCGGGACTAGCGGGACGCTCTACAATGAGCAGTTCTTC.

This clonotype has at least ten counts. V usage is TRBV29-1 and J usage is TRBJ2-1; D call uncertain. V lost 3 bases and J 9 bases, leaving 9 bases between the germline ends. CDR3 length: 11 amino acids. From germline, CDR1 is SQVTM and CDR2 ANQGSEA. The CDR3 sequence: CSVERQGEQFF. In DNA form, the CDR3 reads TGCAGCGTTGAGAGGCAAGGTGAGCAGTTCTTC.